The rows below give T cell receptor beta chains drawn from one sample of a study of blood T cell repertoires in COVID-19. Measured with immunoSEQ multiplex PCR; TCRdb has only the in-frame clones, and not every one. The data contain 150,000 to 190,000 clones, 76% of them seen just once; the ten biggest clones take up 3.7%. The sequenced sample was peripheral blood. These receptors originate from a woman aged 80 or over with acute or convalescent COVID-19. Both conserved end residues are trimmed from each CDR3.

ASSEGVAGANVLT,TRBV6-4
ASSQSAAAPDTQY,TRBV3-1/TRBV3-2
ASSLDLANEQY,TRBV5-1
ASSKTRDRDSGGKLF,TRBV2
ASSFTVNTEAF,TRBV7-2
ASSATGWSYGYT,TRBV2
ASSVGVAGGQY,TRBV9
ASSLTGPNTGELF,TRBV6-5
ASSRTSVSYEQY,TRBV5-1
ASISGGQLGNTEAF,TRBV19
ASSQAGTSGRKSSYEQY,TRBV4-1
ASSGAGGPFEQF,TRBV5-1
ASGRGYLETQY,TRBV7-9
ASSRLAGVKTGELF,TRBV7-3
ASNLAVTDTQY,TRBV19
ATQGWGNTGELF,TRBV24-1
ASSLGGDNQPQH,TRBV6-6
ASSSLVMGPGNTIY,TRBV7-2
ASSPSRDQPQH,TRBV18